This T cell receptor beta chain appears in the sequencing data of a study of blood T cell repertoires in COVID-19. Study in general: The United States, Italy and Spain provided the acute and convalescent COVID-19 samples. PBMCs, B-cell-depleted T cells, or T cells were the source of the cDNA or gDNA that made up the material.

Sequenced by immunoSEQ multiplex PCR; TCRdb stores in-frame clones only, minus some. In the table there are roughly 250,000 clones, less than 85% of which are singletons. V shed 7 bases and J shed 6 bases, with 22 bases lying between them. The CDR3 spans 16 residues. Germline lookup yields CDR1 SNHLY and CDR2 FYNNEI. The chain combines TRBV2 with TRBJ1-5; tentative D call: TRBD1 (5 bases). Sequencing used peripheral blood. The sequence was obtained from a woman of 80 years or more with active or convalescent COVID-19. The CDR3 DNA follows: TGTGCCAGCATGTCAGGGTCTCCGCTATTGGGTCAGCCCCAGCATTTT. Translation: CASMSGSPLLGQPQHF. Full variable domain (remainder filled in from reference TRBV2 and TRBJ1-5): EPEVTQTPSHQVTQMGQEVILRCVPISNHLYFYWYRQILGQKVEFLVSFYNNEISEKSEIFDDQFSVERPDGSNFTLKIRSTKLEDSAMYFCASMSGSPLLGQPQHFGDGTRLSIL.